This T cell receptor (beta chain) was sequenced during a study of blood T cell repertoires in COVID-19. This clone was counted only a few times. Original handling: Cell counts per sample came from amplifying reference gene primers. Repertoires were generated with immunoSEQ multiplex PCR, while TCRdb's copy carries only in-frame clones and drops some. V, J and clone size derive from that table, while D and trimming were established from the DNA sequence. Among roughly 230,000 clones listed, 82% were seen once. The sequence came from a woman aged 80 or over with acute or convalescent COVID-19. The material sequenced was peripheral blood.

The CDR3 reads CASSPQQYGYTF. The CDR3 nucleotides are TGTGCCAGCAGCCCCCAACAATATGGCTACACCTTC. This sequence joins TRBV7-9 and TRBJ1-2; D call uncertain. V lost 5 bases and J 5 bases, leaving 9 bases between the germline ends. CDR1 SEHNR and CDR2 FQNEAQ come from the germline V gene (reference sequence). CDR3 length: 12 residues.